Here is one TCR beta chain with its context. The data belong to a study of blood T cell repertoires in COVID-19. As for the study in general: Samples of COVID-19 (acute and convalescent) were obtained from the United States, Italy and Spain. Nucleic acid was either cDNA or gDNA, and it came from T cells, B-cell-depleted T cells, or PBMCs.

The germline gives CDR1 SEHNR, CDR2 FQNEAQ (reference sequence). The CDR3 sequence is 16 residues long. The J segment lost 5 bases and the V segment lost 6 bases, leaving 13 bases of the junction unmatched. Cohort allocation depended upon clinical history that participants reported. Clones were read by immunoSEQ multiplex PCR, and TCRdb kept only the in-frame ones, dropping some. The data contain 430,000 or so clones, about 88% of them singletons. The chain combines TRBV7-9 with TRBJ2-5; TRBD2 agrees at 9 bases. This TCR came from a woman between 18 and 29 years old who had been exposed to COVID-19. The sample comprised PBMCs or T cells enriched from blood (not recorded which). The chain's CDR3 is CASSINLGTSLETQYF. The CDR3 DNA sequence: TGTGCCAGCAGTATAAACCTTGGGACTAGCTTGGAGACCCAGTACTTC.